The 8 T cell receptor beta chains in this list originate from one sample, sequenced in a study of blood T cell repertoires in COVID-19. The protocol was immunoSEQ multiplex PCR, while the TCRdb copy is restricted to in-frame clones and leaves out a portion. The repertoire includes more than 150,000 clones, approximately 80% of them detected once, and over 9.5% sits in the top ten. Sample: PBMCs or T cells enriched from blood (not recorded which). These receptor sequences come from a man in his forties who had recovered from COVID-19.

This chain joins TRBV28 and TRBJ2-7; D may be TRBD2 (6 bases). Trimming left V 2 bases short and J 2 bases short, with 13 bases between. The CDR3 length is 15 residues. CDR1 MDHEN and CDR2 SYDVKM come from the germline V gene. The CDR3 sequence: CASSLGGAHTYEQYF. The CDR3 nucleotides are TGTGCCAGCAGTTTAGGAGGGGCCCACACCTACGAGCAGTACTTC.

This chain links TRBV6-4 with TRBJ2-7, with D possibly matching TRBD1 (5 bases). The CDR3 length is 14 residues. The germline CDR1 and CDR2 sequences are MRHNA and SNTAGT. V was trimmed by 7 bases and J by 6 bases, leaving 19 bases between them. CDR3 coding DNA: TGTGCCAGCACCTCTTGGGGCGAGGTAGGCGAGCAGTACTTC. Encoded protein: CASTSWGEVGEQYF.

This clone turned up a few times. V is TRBV4-1 and J is TRBJ2-3, with 13 nucleotides matching TRBD2. The V segment lost 0 bases and the J segment 2 bases; nucleotides outside the gene matches: 5. The germline CDR1 and CDR2 sequences are MGHRA and YSYEKL. The CDR3 sequence is 18 residues long. In nucleotides, the CDR3 is TGCGCCAGCAGCCAAGATATGACTAGCGGGAGGTCCACAGATACGCAGTATTTT. Its translation is CASSQDMTSGRSTDTQYF.

This chain joins TRBV5-1 and TRBJ2-7; maybe TRBD2 (6 bases). The CDR3 has 14 residues. Germline CDR1 and CDR2: SGHRS and YFSETQ. V was shortened by 1 base and J by 4 bases, with 12 bases between the two germline ends. This CDR3 is CASSLTSGSYEQYF. DNA for the CDR3: TGCGCCAGCAGCTTGACCAGCGGGTCGTACGAGCAGTACTTC.

The chain combines TRBV7-3 with TRBJ2-2, with TRBD1 as a possible D gene (6 bases). Trimming pared 3 bases from V and 8 bases from J, leaving 19 bases between. CDR3 length: 16 amino acids. Per the germline V gene, CDR1 is SGHTA and CDR2 is FQGTGA. CDR3 region: CASSLTEGGANGELFF. The DNA of the CDR3 is TGTGCCAGCAGCTTGACGGAAGGGGGAGCTAATGGGGAGCTGTTTTTT.

V usage is TRBV29-1 and J usage is TRBJ1-5; TRBD1 matches 8 bases. The germline gives CDR1 SQVTM, CDR2 ANQGSEA. This CDR3 is built from 14 residues. The CDR3 is CSVTTGAVGQPQHF. Written as DNA, the CDR3 is TGCAGTGTAACGACAGGGGCGGTCGGTCAGCCCCAGCATTTT.

Comments on this clone: Other nucleotide sequences in the sample specify the same CDR3. The rearrangement uses TRBV7-9 and TRBJ2-7; D is uncertain. V was pared by 5 bases and J by 4 bases, with 9 bases between. The CDR3 runs to 12 residues. Germline V gene sequence: CDR1 SEHNR, CDR2 FQNEAQ (reference sequence). CDR3 DNA sequence: TGTGCCAGCAGCCGCAGTGGTTACGAGCAGTACTTC. Translation gives CASSRSGYEQYF.

The chain has TRBV15 and TRBJ1-5; D remains unclear. Germline loops: CDR1 LNHNV, CDR2 YYDKDF (reference sequence). The CDR3 covers 19 residues. V was clipped by 0 bases and J by 0 bases, with 18 bases between them. The DNA for the CDR3 is TGTGCCACCAGCAGAGAAGGACGGGGATCCCGTGATAGCAATCAGCCCCAGCATTTT. Translation: CATSREGRGSRDSNQPQHF.